The 2 T cell receptor beta chains in this list originate from one sample, sequenced in a study of cytomegalovirus exposure and HLA in healthy donors. Primers for the PCR totalled 60 Vbeta and 13 Jbeta. The table came from immunoSEQ multiplex PCR; TCRdb's copy has only in-frame clones and leaves some out. The sample holds 85,000 to 95,000 clones; approximately 63% are singletons and the top ten take around 6.3%. Sequencing was done on a sample of PBMCs. These receptors were collected from a woman aged 25 to 45 in good health and CMV-seronegative.

The chain carries TRBV27 and TRBJ1-1; 12 nucleotides match TRBD1. V lost 5 bases to trimming and J lost 4 bases; unmatched junction nucleotides: 5. This CDR3 contains 15 residues. In germline, CDR1 is MNHEY, CDR2 SMNVEV (reference sequence). This CDR3 reads CASSPGQGAGTEAFF. The CDR3 DNA reads as TGTGCCAGCAGTCCGGGACAGGGGGCCGGCACTGAAGCTTTCTTT.

The J gene is TRBJ1-2, the V gene TRBV27; 9 bases line up with TRBD1. This CDR3 region has 15 residues. Per the germline V gene, CDR1 is MNHEY and CDR2 is SMNVEV (reference sequence). V shed 6 bases, J shed 0 bases, and the junction held 5 bases outside the gene matches. Here the CDR3 DNA reads TGTGCCAGCAGCAACTGGGACAGGGCTAACTATGGCTACACCTTC. This codes for CASSNWDRANYGYTF.